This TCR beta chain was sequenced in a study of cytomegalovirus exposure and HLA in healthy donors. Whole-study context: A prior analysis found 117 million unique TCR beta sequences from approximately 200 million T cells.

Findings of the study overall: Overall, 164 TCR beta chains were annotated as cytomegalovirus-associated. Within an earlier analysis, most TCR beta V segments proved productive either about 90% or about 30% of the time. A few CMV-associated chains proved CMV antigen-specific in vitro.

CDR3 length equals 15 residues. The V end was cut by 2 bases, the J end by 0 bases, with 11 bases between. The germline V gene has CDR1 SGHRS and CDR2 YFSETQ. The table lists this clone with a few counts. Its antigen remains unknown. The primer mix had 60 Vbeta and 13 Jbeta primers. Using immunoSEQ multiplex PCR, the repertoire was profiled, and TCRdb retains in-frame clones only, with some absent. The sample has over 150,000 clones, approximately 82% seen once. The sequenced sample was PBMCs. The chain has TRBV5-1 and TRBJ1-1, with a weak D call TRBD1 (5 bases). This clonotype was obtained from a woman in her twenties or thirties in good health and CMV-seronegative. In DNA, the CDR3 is TGCGCCAGCAGCTTTGGAGGGACCTTGAACACTGAAGCTTTCTTT. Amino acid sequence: CASSFGGTLNTEAFF. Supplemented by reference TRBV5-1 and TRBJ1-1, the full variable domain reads KAGVTQTPRYLIKTRGQQVTLSCSPISGHRSVSWYQQTPGQGLQFLFEYFSETQRNKGNFPGRFSGRQFSNSRSEMNVSTLELGDSALYLCASSFGGTLNTEAFFGQGTRLTVV.